The 28 T cell receptor beta chains in this list originate from one sample, sequenced in a study of T cell responses to AZD1222 COVID-19 vaccine. The protocol was immunoSEQ multiplex PCR, while the TCRdb copy is restricted to in-frame clones and leaves out a portion. The sample carries just over 60,000 clones, 65% to 80% recorded once. The sample consisted of peripheral blood, taken on day 0 of AZD1222 vaccination. These receptors came from an adult in good health.

With respect to this clone: At one end, the junction sequence differs from germline, possibly due to a read error. The chain uses TRBV4-1 and TRBJ1-1; no clear D gene. The CDR3 totals 11 residues. Germline assignment: CDR1 MGHRA and CDR2 YSYEKL. In nucleotides, the CDR3 is TGCGCCAGCAGCCCGAACGCTGAAGCTTTCTTT. Protein sequence: CASSPNAEAFF.

The chain is built from TRBV5-6 and TRBJ1-6, with D possibly matching TRBD1 (6 bases). Germline CDR1 and CDR2: SGHDT and YYEEEE. V was clipped by 0 bases and J by 6 bases, with 10 bases between them. This CDR3 contains 15 residues. As DNA, the CDR3 is TGTGCCAGCAGCTTGGAAGGACAGCCTAATTCACCCCTCCACTTT. Its translation: CASSLEGQPNSPLHF.

J is TRBJ1-1 and V is TRBV9; D might be TRBD1 (6 bases). CDR1 and CDR2 (germline): SGDLS, YYNGEE. This CDR3 has 18 residues. Between the trimmed V and J ends, which lost 0 bases and 9 bases, there was a span of 27 bases. The CDR3 sequence is CASSVEPAEDRTFTKAFF. In DNA, the CDR3 is TGTGCCAGCAGCGTAGAACCCGCCGAGGACAGAACGTTTACAAAAGCTTTCTTT.

This clone has a handful of counts. The chain couples TRBV10-3 to TRBJ2-5; 9 bases are shared with TRBD2. CDR3 length equals 17 residues. V was pared by 2 bases and J by 0 bases, with 7 bases of the junction left unmatched. CDR1 and CDR2 (germline): ENHRY, SYGVKD. The CDR3 sequence: CAISEIEASGNQETQYF. The CDR3 DNA reads TGTGCCATCAGTGAGATAGAGGCTAGCGGGAACCAAGAGACCCAGTACTTC.

The chain is built from TRBV29-1 and TRBJ1-2, with D hard to call. This CDR3 has 16 residues. Trimming pared 0 bases from V and 4 bases from J, leaving 18 bases between. The V gene's germline CDR1 is SQVTM and CDR2 ANQGSEA. The CDR3 reads CSVEDPKVFGRYGYTF. CDR3 coding DNA: TGCAGCGTTGAAGACCCTAAGGTATTCGGACGCTATGGCTACACCTTC.

Only one count was recorded for this clone. This sequence joins TRBV28 and TRBJ2-7; no clear D gene. This CDR3 has 12 amino acids. The germline V and J ends were trimmed by 1 base and 7 bases, with 8 bases remaining between them. Germline V gene lookup returns CDR1 MDHEN and CDR2 SYDVKM. The CDR3, as DNA: TGTGCCAGCAGTTTATCCTTAATGGAGCAGTACTTC. Its protein product is CASSLSLMEQYF.

This chain joins TRBV7-3 and TRBJ1-1, with a possible D match to TRBD1 (5 bases). Germline assignment: CDR1 SGHTA and CDR2 FQGTGA. V was cut by 5 bases and J by 8 bases, with 24 bases left in between. The length of the CDR3 is 16 residues. The CDR3 sequence is CASSLFGQGGRFEAFF. CDR3 DNA: TGTGCCAGCAGCCTCTTCGGGCAGGGCGGTCGATTCGAAGCTTTCTTT.

The V call is TRBV7-2, the J call TRBJ1-1; D not resolved. V lost 4 bases and J 10 bases, leaving 10 bases between the germline ends. The V gene's germline CDR1 is SGHTA and CDR2 FQGNSA. The CDR3 consists of 11 residues. The CDR3 DNA follows: TGTGCCAGCAGCTCCGGTGGGAGAGCTTTCTTT. Amino acids: CASSSGGRAFF. The whole variable domain, filled in from reference TRBV7-2 and TRBJ1-1, reads GAGVSQSPSNKVTEKGKDVELRCDPISGHTALYWYRQSLGQGLEFLIYFQGNSAPDKSGLPSDRFSAERTGGSVSTLTIQRTQQEDSAVYLCASSSGGRAFFGQGTRLTVV.

This clone was found once. V gene TRBV6-5 combines with J gene TRBJ2-1; D remains ambiguous. There are 12 residues in the CDR3. V lost 5 bases, J lost 5 bases, and 7 bases lay in between. From germline, CDR1 is MNHEY and CDR2 SVGAGI. The CDR3 region is CASSNPNNEQFF. The DNA of the CDR3 is TGTGCCAGCAGTAACCCCAACAATGAGCAGTTCTTC.

This rearrangement joins TRBV20-1 to TRBJ2-1; 7 bases match TRBD2. With V trimmed by 3 bases and J by 2 bases, 10 bases remained unmatched. CDR1 and CDR2 from the germline V gene are DFQATT and SNEGSKA (reference sequence). The CDR3 totals 16 residues. This CDR3 reads CSASPLAGTTYNEQFF. In nucleotides, the CDR3 is TGCAGTGCTAGTCCCTTGGCCGGGACTACCTACAATGAGCAGTTCTTC.

The sample holds one count of this clone. V gene TRBV13 combines with J gene TRBJ2-7; 10 bases match TRBD1. The V and J ends lost 4 bases and 4 bases, in that order; junction bases with no gene match: 4. Looked up from germline, CDR1 is PRHDT and CDR2 is FYEKMQ (reference sequence). The CDR3 length is 14 residues. The CDR3 nucleotides are TGTGCCAGCAGCTCGGACAGGGGGTTATACGAGCAGTACTTC. Encoded protein: CASSSDRGLYEQYF.

The chain uses TRBV5-1 and TRBJ2-1, with TRBD2 matching over 11 bases. Looked up from germline, CDR1 is SGHRS and CDR2 is YFSETQ. The length of the CDR3 is 15 residues. Trimming removed 0 bases from V and 8 bases from J; junction bases left unmatched: 4. CDR3 sequence: CASSLELAGADEQFF. CDR3 bases: TGCGCCAGCAGCTTGGAACTAGCGGGGGCTGATGAGCAGTTCTTC.

The rearrangement links TRBV4-3 to TRBJ2-3; 13 bases match TRBD2. The CDR3 totals 18 residues. Germline-derived CDR1 and CDR2 are LGHNA and YSLEER. The V segment lost 0 bases and the J segment 6 bases; nucleotides outside the gene matches: 9. The CDR3 sequence: CASSQDSTSGGAWDTQYF. The DNA for the CDR3 is TGCGCCAGCAGCCAAGATAGTACTAGCGGGGGGGCCTGGGATACGCAGTATTTT.

This chain joins TRBV2 and TRBJ1-5; a weak D match, TRBD1 (6 bases). CDR1 SNHLY and CDR2 FYNNEI come from the germline V gene. V shed 6 bases and J shed 4 bases, with 13 bases lying between them. This CDR3 is 14 amino acids long. The CDR3 protein is CASRDGGPNQPQHF. CDR3 DNA sequence: TGTGCCAGCAGAGACGGGGGGCCGAATCAGCCCCAGCATTTT.

This clone was found a few times. V gene TRBV7-9 combines with J gene TRBJ2-7, with TRBD1 as a possible D gene (5 bases). The V and J ends lost 5 bases and 3 bases respectively, with 8 bases between them. CDR1 and CDR2 from the germline V gene are SEHNR and FQNEAQ (reference sequence). CDR3 length: 12 residues. The CDR3 coding sequence is TGTGCCAGCAGCCAAGGGGACTACGAGCAGTACTTC. Amino acids: CASSQGDYEQYF.

This chain connects TRBV6-6 to TRBJ2-7; TRBD1 or TRBD2 may be the D gene (6 bases each). V was cut by 0 bases and J by 4 bases, with 16 bases left in between. The CDR3 has 16 amino acids. CDR1 and CDR2 from the germline V gene are MNHNY and SVGAGI (reference sequence). The CDR3 here is CASSYSGGSQLYEQYF. Written as DNA, the CDR3 is TGTGCCAGCAGTTACTCGGGGGGCTCCCAGTTATACGAGCAGTACTTC.

The chain carries TRBV11-1 and TRBJ2-1; D not certain. Trimming took 2 bases from V and 7 from J, leaving 9 bases between them. This CDR3 contains 13 residues. Germline loops: CDR1 SGHAT, CDR2 FQDESV (reference sequence). The CDR3 DNA is TGTGCCAGCAGCTTAAGTAGTCCGAATGAGCAGTTCTTC. This codes for CASSLSSPNEQFF.

The chain couples TRBV7-7 to TRBJ2-1, with D possibly called TRBD1 or TRBD2 (5 bases each). Trimming took off 3 bases at V and 5 bases at J, with 17 bases between the two ends. The CDR3 contains 16 residues. CDR1 SSHAT and CDR2 FNYEAQ come from the germline V gene (reference sequence). The CDR3 here is CASSLGVRASDNEQFF. The CDR3 DNA follows: TGTGCCAGCAGCTTGGGGGTTCGGGCGAGCGACAATGAGCAGTTCTTC.

The rearrangement links TRBV18 to TRBJ1-6, with 8 bases that match TRBD1. In germline, CDR1 is KGHSH, CDR2 LQKENI. The V segment lost 5 bases and the J segment 6 bases; nucleotides outside the gene matches: 6. This CDR3 has 15 amino acids. The CDR3 DNA sequence: TGTGCCAGCTCAAAGGACAGGGCGATTAATTCACCCCTCCACTTT. Its protein is CASSKDRAINSPLHF.

This clone is classed as medium-sized. The V and J genes are TRBV4-1 and TRBJ1-5; D is unclear. Germline CDR1 MGHRA, CDR2 YSYEKL. The CDR3 is 17 residues long. V was pared by 1 base and J by 3 bases, with 16 bases between. CDR3 residues: CASSQGVGPPYNQPQHF. Here the CDR3 DNA reads TGCGCCAGCAGCCAAGGGGTTGGGCCCCCTTACAATCAGCCCCAGCATTTT.

This clone was seen more than once but under ten times. V is TRBV11-1 and J is TRBJ2-2, with TRBD1 matching 10 bases. The trim removed 6 bases at V and 4 bases at J, leaving 5 bases unmatched. CDR1 and CDR2 from the germline V gene are SGHAT and FQDESV (reference sequence). The CDR3 spans 15 residues. Written as DNA, the CDR3 is TGTGCCAGCAGAGCGGGACAGGGGAGCACCGGGGAGCTGTTTTTT. Translating it yields CASRAGQGSTGELFF.

The V and J genes are TRBV29-1 and TRBJ2-3; 9 bases match TRBD2. The CDR3 sequence is 15 residues long. Unmatched junction bases numbered 8, after V lost 3 bases and J lost 4 bases. Germline V gene lookup returns CDR1 SQVTM and CDR2 ANQGSEA. CDR3 loop: CSVEEWRGGPDTQYF. In DNA, the CDR3 is TGCAGCGTTGAGGAGTGGCGGGGGGGGCCAGATACGCAGTATTTT.

This clone came up once. V usage is TRBV7-9 and J usage is TRBJ1-5; 9 positions agree with TRBD1. The CDR3 contains 15 residues. Germline CDR1 and CDR2: SEHNR and FQNEAQ (reference sequence). V was clipped by 2 bases and J by 6 bases; unmatched bases: 5. The CDR3 spells CASSLSGTGIQPQHF. DNA of the CDR3: TGTGCCAGCAGCTTATCGGGGACAGGGATTCAGCCCCAGCATTTT.

This sequence joins TRBV19 and TRBJ1-1, with 8 bases aligning to TRBD1. This CDR3 has 14 amino acids. V was clipped by 0 bases and J by 12 bases; unmatched bases: 9. Germline V lookup: CDR1 LNHDA, CDR2 SQIVND (reference sequence). CDR3 nucleotide sequence: TGTGCCAGTAGTATAGACCGGGACAGGCGTCTAACTTTCTTT. Translating it yields CASSIDRDRRLTFF.

The rearrangement links TRBV28 to TRBJ2-1, with 9 bases aligning to TRBD2. The CDR3 is made up of 15 amino acids. Germline values: CDR1 MDHEN, CDR2 SYDVKM. J gave up 8 bases and V 6 bases, and 11 bases lay outside the gene matches. The CDR3 DNA reads as TGTGCCAGCAGACCTTCGGCGGGGGGGTCGGATGAGCAGTTCTTC. Its protein product is CASRPSAGGSDEQFF. The full variable domain, in which reference TRBV28 and TRBJ2-1 provide the parts outside the CDR3, is DVKVTQSSRYLVKRTGEKVFLECVQDMDHENMFWYRQDPGLGLRLIYFSYDVKMKEKGDIPEGYSVSREKKERFSLILESASTNQTSMYLCASRPSAGGSDEQFFGPGTRLTVL.

The V gene is TRBV14, the J gene TRBJ2-1, with D tentatively TRBD1 or TRBD2 (6 bases each). The CDR3 has 14 residues. V gave up 0 bases and J gave up 12 bases, with 15 bases separating them. Germline lookup yields CDR1 SGHDN and CDR2 FVKESK. CDR3 nucleotides: TGTGCCAGCAGCCAAGACCTGAGGGGGACTGGGCAGTTCTTC. Amino acids: CASSQDLRGTGQFF.

The chain is built from TRBV3-1 (or the pseudogene TRBV3-2) and TRBJ1-1; D may be TRBD1 (6 bases). Per germline, CDR1 LGHDT and CDR2 YNNKEL (reference sequence). The length of the CDR3 is 16 residues. V was shortened by 1 base and J by 0 bases, with 12 bases between the two germline ends. CDR3 loop: CASSQVGGRMNTEAFF. CDR3 bases: TGTGCCAGCAGCCAAGTTGGGGGCAGGATGAACACTGAAGCTTTCTTT.

V and J are TRBV28 and TRBJ2-1; D is unresolved. Between the trimmed V and J ends, which lost 6 bases and 7 bases, there was a span of 16 bases. The CDR3 has 14 amino acids. CDR1 and CDR2 from the germline V gene are MDHEN and SYDVKM. CDR3 nucleotides: TGTGCCAGCAGCTCCTTTGATGTTGGGAATGAGCAGTTCTTC. Protein product: CASSSFDVGNEQFF.